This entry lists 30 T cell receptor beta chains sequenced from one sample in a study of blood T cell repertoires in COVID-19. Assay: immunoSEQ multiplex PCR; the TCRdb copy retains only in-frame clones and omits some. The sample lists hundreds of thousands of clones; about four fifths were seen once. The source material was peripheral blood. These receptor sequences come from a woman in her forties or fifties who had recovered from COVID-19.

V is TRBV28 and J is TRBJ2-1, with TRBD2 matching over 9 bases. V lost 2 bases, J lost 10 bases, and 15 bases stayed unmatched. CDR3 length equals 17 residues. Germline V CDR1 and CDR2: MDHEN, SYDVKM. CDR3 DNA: TGTGCCAGCAGTTTAAATAAGGCGGGAGGGCGGTACGGGGAGCAGTTCTTC. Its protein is CASSLNKAGGRYGEQFF.

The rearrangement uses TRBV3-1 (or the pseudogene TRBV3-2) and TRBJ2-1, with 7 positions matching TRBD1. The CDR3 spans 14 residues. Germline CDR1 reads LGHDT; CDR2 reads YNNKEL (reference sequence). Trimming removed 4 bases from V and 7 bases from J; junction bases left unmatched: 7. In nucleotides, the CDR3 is TGTGCCAGCAGCCCGACCCTGACAGGGAATGAGCAGTTCTTC. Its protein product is CASSPTLTGNEQFF.

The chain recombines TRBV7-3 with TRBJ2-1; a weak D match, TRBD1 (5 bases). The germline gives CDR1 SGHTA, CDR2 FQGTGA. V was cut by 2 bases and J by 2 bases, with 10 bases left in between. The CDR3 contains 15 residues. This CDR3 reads CASSLQAGPYNEQFF. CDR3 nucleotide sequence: TGTGCCAGCAGCTTACAAGCAGGGCCCTACAATGAGCAGTTCTTC.

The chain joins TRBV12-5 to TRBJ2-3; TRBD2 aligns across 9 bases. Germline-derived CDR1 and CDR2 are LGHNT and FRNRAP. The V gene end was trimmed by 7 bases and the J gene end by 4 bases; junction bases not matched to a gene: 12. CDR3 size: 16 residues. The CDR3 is CASAQGAGGPSDTQYF. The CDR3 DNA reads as TGTGCTAGTGCCCAGGGAGCGGGAGGCCCCTCAGATACGCAGTATTTT.

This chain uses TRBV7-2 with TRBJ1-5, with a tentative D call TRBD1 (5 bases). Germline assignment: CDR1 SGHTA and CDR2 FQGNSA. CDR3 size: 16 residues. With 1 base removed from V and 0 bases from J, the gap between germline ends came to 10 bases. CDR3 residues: CASSLGGEVSNQPQHF. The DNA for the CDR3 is TGTGCCAGCAGCTTAGGGGGCGAGGTTAGCAATCAGCCCCAGCATTTT. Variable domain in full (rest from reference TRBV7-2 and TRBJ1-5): GAGVSQSPSNKVTEKGKDVELRCDPISGHTALYWYRQSLGQGLEFLIYFQGNSAPDKSGLPSDRFSAERTGGSVSTLTIQRTQQEDSAVYLCASSLGGEVSNQPQHFGDGTRLSIL.

In nucleotides, the CDR3 is TGTGCCAGCAGTTCTCCAGGGACTAGCGGGAACAATGAGCAGTTCTTC. Residues: CASSSPGTSGNNEQFF. This chain joins TRBV28 and TRBJ2-1; 13 bases match TRBD2. The CDR3 is made up of 16 amino acids. Unmatched junction bases numbered 5, after V lost 4 bases and J lost 5 bases. In germline, CDR1 is MDHEN, CDR2 SYDVKM. The full variable domain, with the rest looked up from reference TRBV28 and TRBJ2-1, is DVKVTQSSRYLVKRTGEKVFLECVQDMDHENMFWYRQDPGLGLRLIYFSYDVKMKEKGDIPEGYSVSREKKERFSLILESASTNQTSMYLCASSSPGTSGNNEQFFGPGTRLTVL.

CDR3 bases: TGTGCCAGCAGCGACACACGGACTTCTTCTAGTAACTATGGCTACACCTTC. Residues: CASSDTRTSSSNYGYTF. V and J are TRBV2 and TRBJ1-2; no definite D call. CDR1 and CDR2 from the germline V gene are SNHLY and FYNNEI. The CDR3 spans 17 residues. V lost 6 bases, J lost 1 base, and 21 bases lay in between.

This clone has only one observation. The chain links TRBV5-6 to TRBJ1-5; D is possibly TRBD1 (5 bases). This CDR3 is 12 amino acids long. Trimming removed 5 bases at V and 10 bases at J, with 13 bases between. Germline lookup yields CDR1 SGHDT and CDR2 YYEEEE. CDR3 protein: CASRGGTQPQHF. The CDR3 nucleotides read TGTGCCAGCAGGGGGGGAACCCAACCCCAGCATTTT.

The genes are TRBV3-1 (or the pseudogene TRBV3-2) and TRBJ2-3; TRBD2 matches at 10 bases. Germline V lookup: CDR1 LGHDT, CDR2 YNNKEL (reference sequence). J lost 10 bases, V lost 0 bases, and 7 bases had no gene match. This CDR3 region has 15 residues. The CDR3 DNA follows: TGTGCCAGCAGCCAAGATGCTAGCGGGGGACGCTCGCAGTATTTT. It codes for CASSQDASGGRSQYF.

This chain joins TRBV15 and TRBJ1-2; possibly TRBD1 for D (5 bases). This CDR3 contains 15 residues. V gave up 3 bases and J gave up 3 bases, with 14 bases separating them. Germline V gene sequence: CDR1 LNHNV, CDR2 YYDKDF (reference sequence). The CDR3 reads CATSRSRREDYGYTF. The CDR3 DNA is TGTGCCACCAGCAGGAGCCGCAGGGAGGACTATGGCTACACCTTC.

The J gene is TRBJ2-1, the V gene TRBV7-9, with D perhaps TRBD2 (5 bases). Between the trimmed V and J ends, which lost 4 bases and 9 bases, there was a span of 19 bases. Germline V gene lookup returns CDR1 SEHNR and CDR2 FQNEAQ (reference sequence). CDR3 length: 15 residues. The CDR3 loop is CASSYQTTISFEQFF. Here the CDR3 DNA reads TGTGCCAGCAGCTACCAGACGACTATTTCGTTTGAGCAGTTCTTC. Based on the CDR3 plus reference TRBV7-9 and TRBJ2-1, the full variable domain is DTGVSQNPRHKITKRGQNVTFRCDPISEHNRLYWYRQTLGQGPEFLTYFQNEAQLEKSRLLSDRFSAERPKGSFSTLEIQRTEQGDSAMYLCASSYQTTISFEQFFGPGTRLTVL.

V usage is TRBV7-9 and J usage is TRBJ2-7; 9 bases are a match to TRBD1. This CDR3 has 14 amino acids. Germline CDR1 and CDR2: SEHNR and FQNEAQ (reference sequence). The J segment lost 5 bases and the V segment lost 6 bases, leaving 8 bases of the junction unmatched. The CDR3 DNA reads TGTGCCAGCAGAACGTGGGACAGGGACGACGAGCAGTACTTC. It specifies CASRTWDRDDEQYF.

In nucleotides, the CDR3 is TGTGCCAGCAGCCAAGAGCCCAGCACCTCGGGGAATGAGCAGTTCTTC. It yields the protein CASSQEPSTSGNEQFF. V and J are TRBV4-2 and TRBJ2-1; possible D gene TRBD2, 5 bases. Trimming cost V 0 bases and J 7 bases, with 16 bases left between them. Germline V gives CDR1 LGHNA, CDR2 YNFKEQ. The CDR3 totals 16 residues.

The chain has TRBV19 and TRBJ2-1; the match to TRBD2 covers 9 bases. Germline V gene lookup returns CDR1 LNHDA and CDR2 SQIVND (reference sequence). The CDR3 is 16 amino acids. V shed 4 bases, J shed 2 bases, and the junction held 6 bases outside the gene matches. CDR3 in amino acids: CASSKNAGGPYNEQFF. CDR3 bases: TGTGCCAGTAGTAAAAACGCGGGGGGGCCCTACAATGAGCAGTTCTTC.

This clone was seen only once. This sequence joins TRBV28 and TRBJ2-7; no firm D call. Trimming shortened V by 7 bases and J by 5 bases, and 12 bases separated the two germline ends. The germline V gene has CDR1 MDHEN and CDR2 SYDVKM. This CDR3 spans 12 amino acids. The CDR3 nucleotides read TGTGCCAGCACCTCACCGGTCCACGAGCAGTACTTC. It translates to CASTSPVHEQYF.

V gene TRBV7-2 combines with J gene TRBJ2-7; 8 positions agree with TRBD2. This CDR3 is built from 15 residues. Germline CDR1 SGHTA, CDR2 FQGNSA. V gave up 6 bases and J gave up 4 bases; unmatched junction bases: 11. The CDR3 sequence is CASSAGNGGAYEQYF. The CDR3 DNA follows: TGTGCCAGCAGTGCGGGTAACGGGGGGGCGTACGAGCAGTACTTC.

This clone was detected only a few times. The CDR3 reads CASSLAASGITYEQYF. As DNA, the CDR3 is TGTGCCAGCAGCTTAGCCGCTAGCGGGATAACCTACGAGCAGTACTTC. The chain couples TRBV7-9 to TRBJ2-7, with 9 bases lining up with TRBD2. J lost 2 bases, V lost 0 bases, and 5 bases had no gene match. The CDR3 covers 16 residues. CDR1 SEHNR and CDR2 FQNEAQ come from the germline V gene (reference sequence).

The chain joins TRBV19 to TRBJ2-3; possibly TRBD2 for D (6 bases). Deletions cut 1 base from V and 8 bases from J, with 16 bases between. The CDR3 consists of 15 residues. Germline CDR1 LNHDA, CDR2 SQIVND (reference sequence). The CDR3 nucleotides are TGTGCCAGTAGTATAGTTGGCCAGGGAGGAGTTACGCAGTATTTT. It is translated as CASSIVGQGGVTQYF.

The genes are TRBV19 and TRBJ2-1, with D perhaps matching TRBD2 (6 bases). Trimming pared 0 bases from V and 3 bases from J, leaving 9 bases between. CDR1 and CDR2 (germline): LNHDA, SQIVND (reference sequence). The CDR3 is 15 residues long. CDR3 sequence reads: CASSIEAGNYNEQFF. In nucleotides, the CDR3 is TGTGCCAGTAGTATAGAGGCGGGAAACTACAATGAGCAGTTCTTC.

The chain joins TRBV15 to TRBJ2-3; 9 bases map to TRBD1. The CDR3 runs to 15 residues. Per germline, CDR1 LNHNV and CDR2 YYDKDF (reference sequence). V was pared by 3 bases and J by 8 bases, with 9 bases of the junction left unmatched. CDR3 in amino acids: CATSRAGTGLATQYF. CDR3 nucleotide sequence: TGTGCCACCAGCAGGGCCGGGACAGGGTTGGCTACGCAGTATTTT.

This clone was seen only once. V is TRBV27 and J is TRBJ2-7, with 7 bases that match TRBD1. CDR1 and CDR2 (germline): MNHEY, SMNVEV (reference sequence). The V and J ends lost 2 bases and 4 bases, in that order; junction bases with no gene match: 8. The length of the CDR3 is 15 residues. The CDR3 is CASSLQGRGKYEQYF. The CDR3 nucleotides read TGTGCCAGCAGTTTACAAGGCAGGGGGAAGTACGAGCAGTACTTC.

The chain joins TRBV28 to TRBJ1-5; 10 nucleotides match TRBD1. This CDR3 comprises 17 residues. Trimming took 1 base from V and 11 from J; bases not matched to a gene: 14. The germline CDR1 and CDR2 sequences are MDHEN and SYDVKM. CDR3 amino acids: CASSLLGGGTGEVAQHF. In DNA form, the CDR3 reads TGTGCCAGCAGTTTATTGGGGGGCGGGACAGGGGAAGTTGCCCAGCATTTT. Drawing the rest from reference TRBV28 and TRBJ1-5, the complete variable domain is DVKVTQSSRYLVKRTGEKVFLECVQDMDHENMFWYRQDPGLGLRLIYFSYDVKMKEKGDIPEGYSVSREKKERFSLILESASTNQTSMYLCASSLLGGGTGEVAQHFGDGTRLSIL.

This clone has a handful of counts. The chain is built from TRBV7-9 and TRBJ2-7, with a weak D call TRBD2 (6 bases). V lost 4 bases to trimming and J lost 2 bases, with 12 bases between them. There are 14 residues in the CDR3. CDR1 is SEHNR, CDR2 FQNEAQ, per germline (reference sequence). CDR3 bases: TGTGCCAGCAGCTCGCGGGGACTGCCCTACGAGCAGTACTTC. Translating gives CASSSRGLPYEQYF.

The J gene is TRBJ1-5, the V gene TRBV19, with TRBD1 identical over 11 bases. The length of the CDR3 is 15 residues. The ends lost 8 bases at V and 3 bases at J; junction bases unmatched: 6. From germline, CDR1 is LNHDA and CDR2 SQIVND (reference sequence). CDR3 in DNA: TGTGCCAGTGGGGGGACAGGGGGAACCAATCAGCCCCAGCATTTT. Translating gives CASGGTGGTNQPQHF.

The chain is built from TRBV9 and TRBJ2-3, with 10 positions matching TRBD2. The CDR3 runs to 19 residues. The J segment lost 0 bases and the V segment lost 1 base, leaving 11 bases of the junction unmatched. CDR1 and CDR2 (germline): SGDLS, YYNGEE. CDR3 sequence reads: CASSVKGPSGRGSTDTQYF. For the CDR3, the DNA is TGTGCCAGCAGCGTAAAGGGACCTAGCGGGAGAGGGAGCACAGATACGCAGTATTTT.

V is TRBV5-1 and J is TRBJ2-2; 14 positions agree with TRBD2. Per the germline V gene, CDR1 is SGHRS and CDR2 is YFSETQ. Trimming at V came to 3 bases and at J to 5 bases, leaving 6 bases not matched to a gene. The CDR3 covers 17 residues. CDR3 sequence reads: CASSSRLAGGLTGELFF. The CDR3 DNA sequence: TGCGCCAGCAGCTCACGACTAGCGGGAGGGCTTACCGGGGAGCTGTTTTTT.

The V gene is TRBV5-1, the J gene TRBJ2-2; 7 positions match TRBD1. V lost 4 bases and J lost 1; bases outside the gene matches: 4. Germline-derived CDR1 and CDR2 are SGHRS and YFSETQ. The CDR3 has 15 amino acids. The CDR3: CASSRGQLNTGELFF. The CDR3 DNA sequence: TGCGCCAGCAGCCGGGGACAGTTGAACACCGGGGAGCTGTTTTTT.

Written as DNA, the CDR3 is TGTGCCAGCTCACCTGGGACAGGGGGTTTTAGAGAGACCCAGTACTTC. It is translated as CASSPGTGGFRETQYF. The rearrangement joins TRBV18 to TRBJ2-5; 11 positions match TRBD1. This CDR3 has 16 amino acids. The germline V gene has CDR1 KGHSH and CDR2 LQKENI. V dropped 3 bases and J dropped 4; count of bases not matched to a gene: 7. The complete variable domain, with remaining parts taken from reference TRBV18 and TRBJ2-5, reads NAGVMQNPRHLVRRRGQEARLRCSPMKGHSHVYWYRQLPEEGLKFMVYLQKENIIDESGMPKERFSAEFPKEGPSILRIQQVVRGDSAAYFCASSPGTGGFRETQYFGPGTRLLVL.

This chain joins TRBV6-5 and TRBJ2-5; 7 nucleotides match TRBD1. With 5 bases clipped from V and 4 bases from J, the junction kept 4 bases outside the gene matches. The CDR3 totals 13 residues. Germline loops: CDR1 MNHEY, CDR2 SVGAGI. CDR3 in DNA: TGTGCCAGCAGTCAAACAGGGGTAGAGACCCAGTACTTC. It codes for CASSQTGVETQYF.

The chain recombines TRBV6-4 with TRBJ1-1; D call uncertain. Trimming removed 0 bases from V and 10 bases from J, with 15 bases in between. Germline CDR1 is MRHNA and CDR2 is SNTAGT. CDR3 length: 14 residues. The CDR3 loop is CASSDSGTASGAFF. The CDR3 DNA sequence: TGTGCCAGCAGTGACTCTGGAACAGCATCAGGAGCTTTCTTT.